This is a list of T cell receptor beta chains from one sample in a study of blood T cells in healthy people across ages. TCRdb analysed the 5' RACE reads with MiXCR anew, one entry per CDR3 protein. Here the sample spans about 2 million distinct CDR3 sequences, approximately 50% being singletons. Sequencing used blood. Every receptor here comes from a woman aged 40 to 50 in good health. CDR3s include the opening cysteine and the closing phenylalanine or tryptophan. D genes are given only for firm matches. Clone size appears in some rows only: once, few, many, or a class for an expanded clone.

abundance	v_gene	d_gene	j_gene	CDR3aa	CDR3nt
.	TRBV12-3/TRBV12-4	TRBD2	TRBJ2-5	CASSSGTSRAPLQETQYF	TGTGCCAGCAGTTCCGGGACTAGCAGGGCCCCGCTCCAAGAGACCCAGTACTTC
few	TRBV13	TRBD2	TRBJ2-7	CASSLPGLAGAYEQYF	TGTGCCAGCAGCTTACCCGGACTAGCGGGGGCCTACGAGCAGTACTTC
.	TRBV6-1	TRBD1	TRBJ1-2	CAISQDRGLFGYTF	TGTGCCATATCGCAGGACAGGGGGTTGTTTGGCTACACCTTC
.	TRBV12-3/TRBV12-4	TRBD1	TRBJ2-7	CASSPGTGGISSYEQYF	TGTGCCAGCAGTCCCGGGACAGGGGGCATTTCTTCCTACGAGCAGTACTTC
.	TRBV5-1	TRBD2	TRBJ2-3	CASSSVAGNTDTQYF	TGCGCCAGCAGCTCAGTAGCGGGCAACACAGATACGCAGTATTTT
.	TRBV4-1	TRBD1	TRBJ2-7	CASSQWGQGGNEQYF	TGCGCCAGCAGCCAGTGGGGACAGGGTGGGAACGAGCAGTACTTC
.	TRBV7-2	TRBD1	TRBJ1-2	CASTTGTGGNYGYTF	TGTGCCAGCACGACCGGGACAGGGGGTAACTATGGCTACACCTTC
.	TRBV21-1	.	TRBJ1-1	CASSKKVRSDTEAFF	TGTGCCAGCAGCAAAAAGGTGAGATCGGACACTGAAGCTTTCTTT
.	TRBV4-3	.	TRBJ1-5	CASSQDTDQPQHF	TGCGCCAGCAGCCAAGATACTGATCAGCCCCAGCATTTT
.	TRBV15	.	TRBJ2-5	CATSPDYASETQYF	TGTGCCACCAGCCCCGACTATGCGTCGGAGACCCAGTACTTC
.	TRBV4-3	TRBD1	TRBJ1-2	CASSQDRTGGLRHGYTF	TGCGCCAGCAGCCAAGATCGGACAGGGGGGTTGAGGCATGGCTACACCTTC
.	TRBV7-2	TRBD2	TRBJ2-3	CASGRTSENTQYF	TGTGCCAGCGGCCGGACTAGTGAAAATACGCAGTATTTT
.	TRBV6-6	TRBD1	TRBJ2-7	CASSGQGAEQYF	TGTGCCAGCAGTGGACAGGGGGCCGAGCAGTACTTC
.	TRBV2	TRBD2	TRBJ2-1	CASSRGLASSYNEQFF	TGTGCCAGCAGCCGTGGACTAGCTAGCTCCTACAATGAGCAGTTCTTC
.	TRBV5-1	.	TRBJ2-1	CASSPGHVGNNEQFF	TGCGCCAGCAGCCCAGGACACGTAGGTAACAATGAGCAGTTCTTC
.	TRBV5-8	.	TRBJ2-3	CASSFGKTSTDTQYF	TGTGCCAGCAGCTTTGGGAAAACTAGCACAGATACGCAGTATTTT
.	TRBV7-6	TRBD1	TRBJ2-6	CASSLLRTGGSGANVLTF	TGTGCCAGCAGCTTACTCCGGACAGGGGGTTCTGGGGCCAACGTCCTGACTTTC
.	TRBV11-3	TRBD1	TRBJ2-1	CASSSPGGQGNEQFF	TGTGCCAGCAGCTCACCCGGCGGACAGGGCAATGAGCAGTTCTTC
few	TRBV6-5	.	TRBJ2-4	CASSSPRAVKNIQYF	TGTGCCAGCAGTTCTCCCCGGGCGGTCAAAAACATTCAGTACTTC
once	TRBV13	.	TRBJ1-2	CVSSLAYERDGSNYGYTF	TGTGTCAGCAGCCTAGCGTATGAACGGGACGGATCTAACTATGGCTACACCTTC
few	TRBV20-1	TRBD1	TRBJ2-7	CSARRGQGSYEQYF	TGCAGTGCTAGACGGGGACAGGGAAGCTACGAGCAGTACTTC
few	TRBV29-1	TRBD1	TRBJ2-1	CSVGEQGGPYNEQFF	TGCAGCGTGGGCGAACAGGGGGGTCCCTACAATGAGCAGTTCTTC
.	TRBV6-2/TRBV6-3	.	TRBJ2-6	CASKAQGIPGANVLTF	TGTGCCAGCAAGGCCCAGGGGATTCCTGGGGCCAACGTCCTGACTTTC
.	TRBV6-1	TRBD1	TRBJ2-5	CASTGKRQGGLLQETQYF	TGTGCCAGCACCGGCAAGAGACAGGGCGGTCTGTTACAAGAGACCCAGTACTTC
.	TRBV7-2	TRBD1	TRBJ1-4	CASSSRDRGLLNEKLFF	TGTGCCAGCAGCTCACGGGACAGGGGTTTATTAAATGAAAAACTGTTTTTT
.	TRBV29-1	.	TRBJ2-2	CSARWMAGELFF	TGCAGCGCCCGGTGGATGGCCGGGGAGCTGTTTTTT
many	TRBV3-1	.	TRBJ2-7	CASSQVAGIEQYF	TGTGCCAGCAGCCAAGTGGCGGGGATCGAGCAGTACTTC
.	TRBV27	.	TRBJ2-1	CACSLRQGKNEQFF	TGTGCCTGCAGTTTAAGGCAGGGAAAGAATGAGCAGTTCTTC
few	TRBV4-3	.	TRBJ1-1	CASSQEEGTRTEAFF	TGCGCCAGCAGCCAAGAAGAGGGAACACGGACTGAAGCTTTCTTT
few	TRBV27	.	TRBJ2-5	CASSPRRGQYQETQYF	TGTGCCAGCAGCCCCCGTCGGGGCCAGTACCAAGAGACCCAGTACTTC
.	TRBV13	TRBD1	TRBJ1-1	CASSSGQGPMNTEAFF	TGTGCCAGCAGCTCTGGACAGGGACCAATGAACACTGAAGCTTTCTTT
few	TRBV20-1	TRBD2	TRBJ2-1	CSAGGGADEQFF	TGCAGTGCGGGCGGGGGGGCGGATGAGCAGTTCTTC
.	TRBV7-2	.	TRBJ2-5	CASSSKQDWETQYF	TGTGCCAGCAGCTCGAAACAGGATTGGGAGACCCAGTACTTC
.	TRBV3-1	.	TRBJ1-2	CASSQARASYGYTF	TGTGCCAGCAGCCAGGCCCGGGCCTCCTATGGCTACACCTTC
few	TRBV20-1	TRBD1	TRBJ2-7	CSARDRAPYDEQYF	TGCAGTGCTAGGGACAGGGCCCCCTACGATGAGCAGTACTTC
.	TRBV6-1	.	TRBJ2-3	CASSEVIRDTQYF	TGTGCCAGCAGTGAAGTAATTAGGGATACGCAGTATTTT
.	TRBV7-9	TRBD1	TRBJ1-5	CTSSRQGSNQPQHF	TGTACCAGCAGCCGACAGGGGTCGAATCAGCCCCAGCATTTT
few	TRBV20-1	TRBD2	TRBJ2-7	CSAIGARGGRLSYEQYF	TGCAGTGCCATAGGGGCGCGGGGGGGGCGCTTGTCCTACGAGCAGTACTTC
.	TRBV7-3	TRBD1	TRBJ2-5	CASSSTGVGGETQYF	TGTGCCAGCAGCTCCACAGGGGTGGGCGGAGAGACCCAGTACTTC
.	TRBV20-1	.	TRBJ1-4	CSAKDSTNNEKLFF	TGCAGTGCTAAGGATAGCACAAATAATGAAAAACTGTTTTTT
.	TRBV4-3	.	TRBJ1-1	CASSQALQVEAFF	TGCGCCAGCAGCCAAGCCCTGCAGGTTGAGGCTTTCTTT